The 9 T cell receptor beta chains presented below share a single source sample, sequenced in a study of blood T cell repertoires in COVID-19. TCRdb's copy holds only in-frame clones and misses some; the assay was immunoSEQ multiplex PCR. There are around 370,000 clones in the sample; about 90% occur only once, and more than 5.5% lies in the top ten. The sequencing sample was made of peripheral blood. The origin of the receptors is a woman in her 70s with COVID-19, enrolled during active disease.

V usage is TRBV5-1 and J usage is TRBJ2-3; TRBD2 is a possible D gene (5 bases). CDR1 and CDR2 (germline): SGHRS, YFSETQ. The germline V and J ends were trimmed by 0 bases and 1 base, with 12 bases remaining between them. This CDR3 is built from 16 residues. The CDR3 coding sequence is TGCGCCAGCAGCTTGGAAGGAGGACTGGGCACAGATACGCAGTATTTT. Residues: CASSLEGGLGTDTQYF.

The chain links TRBV7-8 to TRBJ2-7, with 8 nucleotides matching TRBD1. There are 15 residues in the CDR3. V was pared by 4 bases and J by 3 bases, with 8 bases of the junction left unmatched. Germline-derived CDR1 and CDR2 are SGHVS and FQNEAQ. CDR3 amino acids: CASSSPHGQGYEQYF. DNA of the CDR3: TGTGCCAGCAGCTCCCCCCACGGACAGGGCTACGAGCAGTACTTC.

This clone was observed a handful of times. V and J are TRBV7-9 and TRBJ1-1; no clear D gene. V was trimmed by 8 bases and J by 3 bases, leaving 13 bases between them. This CDR3 spans 13 amino acids. The germline gives CDR1 SEHNR, CDR2 FQNEAQ (reference sequence). CDR3 in DNA: TGTGCCAGCCTTCGGGAGTGGGACACTGAAGCTTTCTTT. Residues: CASLREWDTEAFF. The full variable domain, completed using reference TRBV7-9 and TRBJ1-1, is DTGVSQNPRHKITKRGQNVTFRCDPISEHNRLYWYRQTLGQGPEFLTYFQNEAQLEKSRLLSDRFSAERPKGSFSTLEIQRTEQGDSAMYLCASLREWDTEAFFGQGTRLTVV.

The rearrangement links TRBV7-7 to TRBJ2-3; TRBD2 matches at 9 bases. CDR1 and CDR2 from the germline V gene are SSHAT and FNYEAQ (reference sequence). CDR3 length: 15 amino acids. Unmatched junction bases numbered 5, after V lost 3 bases and J lost 4 bases. CDR3 residues: CASSFSGLASDTQYF. The CDR3 coding sequence is TGTGCCAGCAGCTTTTCGGGACTAGCTTCAGATACGCAGTATTTT.

This rearrangement joins TRBV6-5 to TRBJ1-2; 8 nucleotides agree with TRBD1. J gave up 8 bases and V 7 bases, and 12 bases lay outside the gene matches. The CDR3 has 14 residues. CDR1 and CDR2 from the germline V gene are MNHEY and SVGAGI. CDR3 sequence reads: CASTRTGPQAGYTF. The CDR3 region has the DNA TGTGCCAGCACCCGGACAGGGCCACAAGCGGGCTACACCTTC.

The rearrangement links TRBV4-1 to TRBJ1-1, with D perhaps matching TRBD1 (5 bases). Germline V gene sequence: CDR1 MGHRA, CDR2 YSYEKL. The V end lost 1 base, the J end lost 3 bases, and 12 bases lay between the germline ends. This CDR3 has 15 residues. CDR3 sequence (DNA): TGCGCCAGCAGCCAAGCAATGACAGCGTACACTGAAGCTTTCTTT. As protein: CASSQAMTAYTEAFF.

The V gene is TRBV2, the J gene TRBJ1-4; a possible D gene is TRBD1 (5 bases). The V end was cut by 8 bases, the J end by 0 bases, with 10 bases between. The CDR3 spans 14 residues. Germline V gene lookup returns CDR1 SNHLY and CDR2 FYNNEI. In nucleotides, the CDR3 is TGTGCCAGCCGCCTACAGGCAACTAATGAAAAACTGTTTTTT. Its protein product is CASRLQATNEKLFF.

V usage is TRBV11-2 and J usage is TRBJ1-1; D might be TRBD1 (6 bases). Germline loops: CDR1 SGHAT, CDR2 FQNNGV. The CDR3 loop spans 17 amino acids. The V end was cut by 3 bases, the J end by 0 bases, with 17 bases between. The CDR3 DNA reads as TGTGCCAGCAGCTTGGGGGGGCCGATTTTTCTGAACACTGAAGCTTTCTTT. Protein product: CASSLGGPIFLNTEAFF.

This clone was seen once. The chain recombines TRBV9 with TRBJ2-1; 9 nucleotides agree with TRBD2. CDR3 length: 15 amino acids. Germline assignment: CDR1 SGDLS and CDR2 YYNGEE. With 6 bases clipped from V and 4 bases from J, the junction kept 8 bases outside the gene matches. The CDR3 DNA follows: TGTGCCAGCAACCGCGGGGGGGCGGGATACAATGAGCAGTTCTTC. It specifies CASNRGGAGYNEQFF.